Listed below are T cell receptor beta chains from one sample, sequenced in a study of cytomegalovirus exposure and HLA in healthy donors. Clones were read by immunoSEQ multiplex PCR, and TCRdb kept only the in-frame ones, dropping some. The repertoire holds approximately 97,000 clones, with approximately 64% as singletons. The sequenced sample was PBMCs. The receptors were sampled from a human donor in good health. The CDR3 runs from the conserved cysteine through the conserved F or W. A D gene is named only where the DNA matches it firmly. Size tells how often a clone was seen (once, few, many) or the class of an expanded clone, and some rows leave it out.

clone_size: -
v_call: TRBV2
j_call: TRBJ1-2
d_call: TRBD1
cdr3_aa: CASKVDRTNYGYTF
cdr3_nt: TGTGCCAGCAAAGTGGACAGGACTAACTATGGCTACACCTTC

clone_size: -
v_call: TRBV5-1
j_call: TRBJ2-1
d_call: TRBD2
cdr3_aa: CATRRTSGYNEQFF
cdr3_nt: TGCGCCACCAGGCGGACTAGCGGTTACAATGAGCAGTTCTTC

clone_size: -
v_call: TRBV6-5
j_call: TRBJ1-2
d_call: -
cdr3_aa: CAAGLGYGYTF
cdr3_nt: TGTGCCGCGGGGCTGGGCTATGGCTACACCTTC

clone_size: -
v_call: TRBV5-8
j_call: TRBJ2-1
d_call: TRBD1
cdr3_aa: CASSLDRGGYNEQFF
cdr3_nt: TGTGCCAGCAGCTTAGACAGGGGAGGTTACAATGAGCAGTTCTTC

clone_size: -
v_call: TRBV6-1
j_call: TRBJ1-1
d_call: -
cdr3_aa: CASSDATGGLEAFF
cdr3_nt: TGTGCCAGCAGTGACGCGACAGGTGGTCTTGAAGCTTTCTTT

clone_size: -
v_call: TRBV2
j_call: TRBJ2-5
d_call: TRBD1
cdr3_aa: CASRDRGQGPQYF
cdr3_nt: TGTGCCAGCAGGGATCGGGGACAGGGTCCCCAGTACTTC

clone_size: -
v_call: TRBV28
j_call: TRBJ1-1
d_call: -
cdr3_aa: CASSLGGSGNTEAFF
cdr3_nt: TGTGCCAGCAGTTTAGGTGGCAGCGGGAACACTGAAGCTTTCTTT

clone_size: -
v_call: TRBV2
j_call: TRBJ1-3
d_call: -
cdr3_aa: CASSGYSSGNTIYF
cdr3_nt: TGTGCCAGCAGTGGTTACAGCTCTGGAAACACCATATATTTT

clone_size: -
v_call: TRBV18
j_call: TRBJ1-2
d_call: -
cdr3_aa: CASSPSLSTTSHGYTF
cdr3_nt: TGTGCCAGCTCACCAAGTCTTTCCACGACTTCCCATGGCTACACCTTC

clone_size: -
v_call: TRBV7-9
j_call: TRBJ2-3
d_call: TRBD2
cdr3_aa: CASSLDGLVGETQYF
cdr3_nt: TGTGCCAGCAGCTTAGATGGACTAGTGGGAGAGACGCAGTATTTT

clone_size: few
v_call: TRBV10-3
j_call: TRBJ2-7
d_call: -
cdr3_aa: CAISESRQGSYEQYF
cdr3_nt: TGTGCCATCAGTGAGTCTAGGCAGGGGAGTTACGAGCAGTACTTC

clone_size: -
v_call: TRBV5-1
j_call: TRBJ2-2
d_call: -
cdr3_aa: CASSLVPEYTGELFF
cdr3_nt: TGCGCCAGCAGCTTGGTTCCGGAGTACACCGGGGAGCTGTTTTTT

clone_size: once
v_call: TRBV5-1
j_call: TRBJ2-1
d_call: -
cdr3_aa: CASSPLPGEQFF
cdr3_nt: TGCGCCAGCAGCCCTCTCCCCGGGGAGCAGTTCTTC

clone_size: -
v_call: TRBV7-8
j_call: TRBJ2-2
d_call: TRBD2
cdr3_aa: CASSLEPLGLADSANTGELFF
cdr3_nt: TGTGCCAGCAGCTTAGAACCCCTCGGACTAGCGGACTCAGCCAACACCGGGGAGCTGTTTTTT

clone_size: -
v_call: TRBV6-5
j_call: TRBJ2-7
d_call: TRBD2
cdr3_aa: CASRSGGRNDEQYF
cdr3_nt: TGTGCCAGCAGATCAGGCGGGAGGAACGACGAGCAGTACTTC

clone_size: -
v_call: TRBV28
j_call: TRBJ1-5
d_call: TRBD1
cdr3_aa: CASSLEGATQPQHF
cdr3_nt: TGTGCCAGCAGTTTAGAGGGGGCGACTCAGCCCCAGCATTTT

clone_size: -
v_call: TRBV14
j_call: TRBJ2-5
d_call: -
cdr3_aa: CASSQFRTQYF
cdr3_nt: TGTGCCAGCAGCCAATTTCGGACCCAGTACTTC

clone_size: -
v_call: TRBV7-2
j_call: TRBJ2-3
d_call: TRBD1
cdr3_aa: CASSVDRGRDTQYF
cdr3_nt: TGTGCCAGCAGCGTGGACAGGGGGAGGGATACGCAGTATTTT

clone_size: -
v_call: TRBV18
j_call: TRBJ1-1
d_call: TRBD1
cdr3_aa: CASSPGQGNTEAFF
cdr3_nt: TGTGCCAGCTCACCGGGACAGGGAAACACTGAAGCTTTCTTT

clone_size: few
v_call: TRBV7-6
j_call: TRBJ2-7
d_call: TRBD1
cdr3_aa: CASSPGTETYEQYF
cdr3_nt: TGTGCCAGCAGCCCCGGGACAGAAACCTACGAGCAGTACTTC

clone_size: -
v_call: TRBV7-9
j_call: TRBJ1-1
d_call: -
cdr3_aa: CASSPGGTEAFF
cdr3_nt: TGTGCCAGCAGCCCAGGAGGGACTGAAGCTTTCTTT

clone_size: -
v_call: TRBV19
j_call: TRBJ1-1
d_call: TRBD1
cdr3_aa: CASSMPGQGGRNTEAFF
cdr3_nt: TGTGCCAGTAGTATGCCGGGACAGGGAGGGCGGAACACTGAAGCTTTCTTT

clone_size: -
v_call: TRBV5-1
j_call: TRBJ1-2
d_call: -
cdr3_aa: CASSALDSGVQTEPLYGYTF
cdr3_nt: TGCGCCAGCAGTGCCCTGGACTCAGGGGTCCAAACTGAACCCCTCTATGGCTACACCTTC

clone_size: few
v_call: TRBV7-7
j_call: TRBJ2-1
d_call: TRBD2
cdr3_aa: CASSLGTSGRNEQFF
cdr3_nt: TGTGCCAGCAGCCTAGGGACTAGCGGGAGAAATGAGCAGTTCTTC

clone_size: -
v_call: TRBV30
j_call: TRBJ2-5
d_call: -
cdr3_aa: CAWSLTQDRLRYF
cdr3_nt: TGTGCCTGGAGTCTCACCCAAGACAGGCTGCGGTACTTC

clone_size: few
v_call: TRBV10-2
j_call: TRBJ2-3
d_call: -
cdr3_aa: CASSGVSTDTQYF
cdr3_nt: TGCGCCAGCAGTGGCGTTAGCACAGATACGCAGTATTTT

clone_size: -
v_call: TRBV5-5
j_call: TRBJ2-7
d_call: TRBD1
cdr3_aa: CASSLNPTGGTYEQYF
cdr3_nt: TGTGCCAGCAGCTTGAACCCGACAGGGGGTACCTACGAGCAGTACTTC

clone_size: -
v_call: TRBV19
j_call: TRBJ2-3
d_call: TRBD2
cdr3_aa: CASSLGLAGGLADTQYF
cdr3_nt: TGTGCCAGTAGTCTGGGACTAGCGGGAGGGCTGGCAGATACGCAGTATTTT

clone_size: -
v_call: TRBV29-1
j_call: TRBJ2-3
d_call: TRBD1
cdr3_aa: CSVSWTGGDTQYF
cdr3_nt: TGCAGCGTTTCCTGGACAGGCGGGGATACGCAGTATTTT

clone_size: -
v_call: TRBV18
j_call: TRBJ1-3
d_call: -
cdr3_aa: CASSPVSGTGNTIYF
cdr3_nt: TGTGCCAGCTCACCAGTATCAGGGACTGGAAACACCATATATTTT

clone_size: -
v_call: TRBV19
j_call: TRBJ2-7
d_call: TRBD2
cdr3_aa: CASSISGGEQYF
cdr3_nt: TGTGCCAGTAGTATATCGGGAGGCGAGCAGTACTTC

clone_size: -
v_call: TRBV4-1
j_call: TRBJ2-6
d_call: -
cdr3_aa: CASSQDIPGANVLTF
cdr3_nt: TGCGCCAGCAGCCAAGATATCCCCGGGGCCAACGTCCTGACTTTC

clone_size: -
v_call: TRBV2
j_call: TRBJ1-2
d_call: TRBD1
cdr3_aa: CASSGNGQGMGYTF
cdr3_nt: TGTGCCAGCAGTGGAAATGGACAGGGAATGGGCTACACCTTC

clone_size: -
v_call: TRBV7-9
j_call: TRBJ2-7
d_call: TRBD1
cdr3_aa: CASSHPGQGLYEQYF
cdr3_nt: TGTGCCAGCAGCCATCCGGGACAGGGATTATACGAGCAGTACTTC

clone_size: few
v_call: TRBV2
j_call: TRBJ1-5
d_call: TRBD1
cdr3_aa: CASGRTGASGQPQHF
cdr3_nt: TGTGCCAGCGGTAGGACAGGGGCTTCTGGTCAGCCCCAGCATTTT

clone_size: -
v_call: TRBV6-5
j_call: TRBJ2-7
d_call: TRBD2
cdr3_aa: CASSSVAGGENEQYF
cdr3_nt: TGTGCCAGCAGTTCCGTAGCGGGAGGCGAAAACGAGCAGTACTTC

clone_size: -
v_call: TRBV5-4
j_call: TRBJ2-7
d_call: TRBD2
cdr3_aa: CASSLGIMGGERFYEQYF
cdr3_nt: TGTGCCAGCAGCTTGGGTATTATGGGGGGGGAGAGGTTCTACGAGCAGTACTTC

clone_size: -
v_call: TRBV7-8
j_call: TRBJ2-7
d_call: -
cdr3_aa: CASSLGGTYEQYF
cdr3_nt: TGTGCCAGCAGCTTAGGAGGGACCTACGAGCAGTACTTC

clone_size: -
v_call: TRBV30
j_call: TRBJ1-2
d_call: -
cdr3_aa: CAWSVHVTAGWGYTF
cdr3_nt: TGTGCCTGGAGTGTACACGTCACCGCAGGCTGGGGCTACACCTTC

clone_size: -
v_call: TRBV11-3
j_call: TRBJ2-3
d_call: -
cdr3_aa: CASSLGGSTDTQYF
cdr3_nt: TGTGCCAGCAGCTTAGGAGGGAGCACAGATACGCAGTATTTT

clone_size: -
v_call: TRBV6-5
j_call: TRBJ2-3
d_call: TRBD2
cdr3_aa: CASRAGLAGTDTQYF
cdr3_nt: TGTGCCAGCAGGGCCGGACTAGCGGGAACAGATACGCAGTATTTT

clone_size: few
v_call: TRBV6-5
j_call: TRBJ2-7
d_call: TRBD1
cdr3_aa: CASSLATGGITYEQYF
cdr3_nt: TGTGCCAGCAGTTTAGCGACAGGGGGCATCACCTACGAGCAGTACTTC

clone_size: -
v_call: TRBV5-1
j_call: TRBJ2-5
d_call: TRBD2
cdr3_aa: CASSLGGTSGALGETQYF
cdr3_nt: TGCGCCAGCAGCTTGGGAGGGACTAGCGGAGCCCTAGGGGAGACCCAGTACTTC

clone_size: -
v_call: TRBV19
j_call: TRBJ1-1
d_call: -
cdr3_aa: CASSFAVVNTEAFF
cdr3_nt: TGTGCCAGTAGTTTCGCGGTGGTGAACACTGAAGCTTTCTTT

clone_size: -
v_call: TRBV5-6
j_call: TRBJ2-3
d_call: -
cdr3_aa: CASSLAGYGSADTQYF
cdr3_nt: TGTGCCAGCAGCTTGGCAGGGTATGGTTCAGCAGATACGCAGTATTTT

clone_size: few
v_call: TRBV7-9
j_call: TRBJ1-3
d_call: -
cdr3_aa: CASSSGSGNTIYF
cdr3_nt: TGTGCCAGCAGCTCCGGGTCGGGAAACACCATATATTTT

clone_size: -
v_call: TRBV19
j_call: TRBJ2-1
d_call: -
cdr3_aa: CASPDGGPLKSNEQFF
cdr3_nt: TGTGCCAGTCCCGACGGAGGACCGCTTAAATCCAATGAGCAGTTCTTC

clone_size: few
v_call: TRBV21-1
j_call: TRBJ2-1
d_call: -
cdr3_aa: CASSNPGQGYNEQFF
cdr3_nt: TGTGCCAGCAGCAATCCGGGACAGGGGTACAATGAGCAGTTCTTC

clone_size: -
v_call: TRBV5-4
j_call: TRBJ1-2
d_call: -
cdr3_aa: CASTPGFGGYTF
cdr3_nt: TGTGCCAGCACCCCAGGGTTTGGTGGCTACACCTTC

clone_size: -
v_call: TRBV27
j_call: TRBJ1-1
d_call: TRBD1
cdr3_aa: CASSFGTGGWDTEAFF
cdr3_nt: TGTGCCAGCAGTTTCGGGACAGGGGGCTGGGACACTGAAGCTTTCTTT

clone_size: -
v_call: TRBV6-1
j_call: TRBJ1-2
d_call: -
cdr3_aa: CASSEQGSYGYTF
cdr3_nt: TGTGCCAGCAGTGAACAGGGGTCCTATGGCTACACCTTC

clone_size: -
v_call: TRBV9
j_call: TRBJ2-2
d_call: -
cdr3_aa: CASSTYGTGELFF
cdr3_nt: TGTGCCAGCAGCACCTACGGCACCGGGGAGCTGTTTTTT

clone_size: -
v_call: TRBV4-1
j_call: TRBJ1-5
d_call: -
cdr3_aa: CASSQSTGFQPQHF
cdr3_nt: TGCGCCAGCAGCCAAAGTACAGGATTTCAGCCCCAGCATTTT

clone_size: -
v_call: TRBV28
j_call: TRBJ1-1
d_call: -
cdr3_aa: CASRTGRSEAFF
cdr3_nt: TGTGCCAGCAGGACAGGTCGGTCTGAAGCTTTCTTT

clone_size: few
v_call: TRBV7-8
j_call: TRBJ2-6
d_call: TRBD1
cdr3_aa: CASSLDRDSGANVLTF
cdr3_nt: TGTGCCAGCAGCTTGGACAGGGACTCTGGGGCCAACGTCCTGACTTTC

clone_size: few
v_call: TRBV29-1
j_call: TRBJ2-6
d_call: -
cdr3_aa: CSVLRSSGANVLTF
cdr3_nt: TGCAGCGTTCTGCGGAGCTCTGGGGCCAACGTCCTGACTTTC

clone_size: -
v_call: TRBV7-9
j_call: TRBJ1-5
d_call: -
cdr3_aa: CASSHSGVRQPQHF
cdr3_nt: TGTGCCAGCAGCCACTCGGGGGTACGTCAGCCCCAGCATTTT

clone_size: -
v_call: TRBV27
j_call: TRBJ2-1
d_call: TRBD2
cdr3_aa: CASSFALAGLFDNEQFF
cdr3_nt: TGTGCCAGCAGTTTTGCACTAGCGGGATTATTCGACAATGAGCAGTTCTTC